Below, 23 T cell receptor beta chains from the same sample are listed, as sequenced in a study of regulatory T cells in long-lasting Graves disease. Time point specified: persistent/refractory GD, antithyroid drugs over 5 years with positive TRAb. Making the TCR library involved RNA that had been extracted from PBMCs. TCR beta libraries were built with iRepertoire HTBI primers and Arm-PCR of CDR3 regions. One entry per CDR3 protein results from TCRdb running MiXCR on the multiplex PCR reads. This sample has around 400,000 distinct CDR3 sequences, with 23% found just once. Sequencing used peripheral blood mononuclear cells (PBMCs), obtained when the disease was refractory, from a patient treated with antithyroid drugs. These receptors were obtained from a woman aged 35 to 49 with Graves disease.

V gene TRBV29-1 combines with J gene TRBJ2-5; 7 bases agree with TRBD1. V lost 7 bases, J lost 1 base, and 0 bases stayed unmatched. The germline CDR1 and CDR2 sequences are SQVTM and ANQGSEA. The CDR3 loop spans 11 amino acids. DNA for the CDR3: TGCAGCGCAGGGGGCCAAGAGACCCAGTACTTC. This gives the protein CSAGGQETQYF.

This clonotype has only a few counts. The chain joins TRBV5-5 to TRBJ1-6; no definite D call. The length of the CDR3 is 13 residues. Germline V gene data show CDR1 as SGHKS and CDR2 as YYEKEE (reference sequence). The V and J ends lost 0 bases and 10 bases respectively, with 8 bases between them. The CDR3 DNA follows: TGTGCCAGCAGCTTGGCACTGGGGTCACCCCTCCACTTT. Its translation is CASSLALGSPLHF.

This clonotype was detected many times. The chain has TRBV13 and TRBJ2-5; D is ambiguous. This CDR3 has 14 amino acids. V lost 0 bases to trimming and J lost 3 bases, with 8 bases between them. Germline CDR1 reads PRHDT; CDR2 reads FYEKMQ (reference sequence). CDR3 protein: CASSLGLREETQYF. CDR3 sequence (DNA): TGTGCCAGCAGCTTAGGCCTCCGGGAAGAGACCCAGTACTTC. Full variable domain (remainder filled in from reference TRBV13 and TRBJ2-5): AAGVIQSPRHLIKEKRETATLKCYPIPRHDTVYWYQQGPGQDPQFLISFYEKMQSDKGSIPDRFSAQQFSDYHSELNMSSLELGDSALYFCASSLGLREETQYFGPGTRLLVL.

The CDR3 bases are TGTGCCACCAGCAGAACAGGGCCGAATGAGCAGTTCTTC. It encodes CATSRTGPNEQFF. The chain links TRBV15 to TRBJ2-1; possibly TRBD1 for D (6 bases). This CDR3 region has 13 residues. CDR1 is LNHNV, CDR2 YYDKDF, per germline (reference sequence). The V end was cut by 2 bases, the J end by 7 bases, with 9 bases between. Full variable domain (rest looked up from reference TRBV15 and TRBJ2-1): DAMVIQNPRYQVTQFGKPVTLSCSQTLNHNVMYWYQQKSSQAPKLLFHYYDKDFNNEADTPDNFQSRRPNTSFCFLDIRSPGLGDTAMYLCATSRTGPNEQFFGPGTRLTVL.

J is TRBJ1-2 and V is TRBV5-4; D is undetermined. The CDR3 runs 13 residues. Trimming took 6 bases from V and 7 from J, leaving 16 bases between them. From germline, CDR1 is SGHNT and CDR2 YYREEE (reference sequence). CDR3 coding DNA: TGTGCCAGCAACCCGAGAGGAGGCGGTGGCTACACCTTC. As protein: CASNPRGGGGYTF.

This clonotype was seen at least ten times. This sequence joins TRBV11-2 and TRBJ1-2, with D unclear. This CDR3 has 11 residues. The V gene's germline CDR1 is SGHAT and CDR2 FQNNGV. V shed 4 bases and J shed 6 bases, with 6 bases lying between them. CDR3 amino acids: CASSYIDGYTF. The CDR3 nucleotides are TGTGCCAGCAGCTATATTGATGGCTACACCTTC.

This sequence joins TRBV5-1 and TRBJ1-1; the D gene is possibly TRBD1 (5 bases). The CDR3 runs to 15 residues. V lost 2 bases and J 3 bases, leaving 14 bases between the germline ends. Looked up from germline, CDR1 is SGHRS and CDR2 is YFSETQ. The CDR3 protein is CASSLGVLGHTEAFF. CDR3 sequence (DNA): TGCGCCAGCAGCTTAGGGGTTTTGGGGCACACTGAAGCTTTCTTT.

This chain uses TRBV25-1 with TRBJ2-7, with unresolved D. Per the germline V gene, CDR1 is MGHDK and CDR2 is SYGVNS. This CDR3 spans 14 amino acids. Deletions cut 2 bases from V and 2 bases from J, with 10 bases between. CDR3 protein: CASSEVGKTYEQYF. The CDR3 DNA is TGTGCCAGCAGTGAAGTGGGCAAAACCTACGAGCAGTACTTC.

The chain links TRBV12-3 or TRBV12-4 to TRBJ2-7; 11 bases match TRBD1. The V and J ends lost 0 bases and 7 bases, in that order; junction bases with no gene match: 5. The CDR3 totals 15 residues. The CDR3 is CASSLAGTGGAEQYF. The CDR3 DNA reads as TGTGCCAGCAGTTTAGCAGGGACAGGGGGGGCAGAGCAGTACTTC.

This clonotype came up a few times. The J gene is TRBJ2-7, the V gene TRBV7-3; D not resolved. This CDR3 comprises 13 residues. Germline lookup yields CDR1 SGHTA and CDR2 FQGTGA. V dropped 5 bases and J dropped 1 base, with 9 bases sitting between them. CDR3 loop: CASSLYPSYEQYF. DNA of the CDR3: TGTGCCAGCAGCCTCTACCCATCCTACGAGCAGTACTTC. Full variable domain (outside the CDR3, taken from reference TRBV7-3 and TRBJ2-7): GAGVSQTPSNKVTEKGKYVELRCDPISGHTALYWYRQSLGQGPEFLIYFQGTGAADDSGLPNDRFFAVRPEGSVSTLKIQRTERGDSAVYLCASSLYPSYEQYFGPGTRLTVT.

A few counts support this clonotype. The genes are TRBV5-6 and TRBJ1-5; 8 nucleotides line up with TRBD1. Germline V lookup: CDR1 SGHDT, CDR2 YYEEEE. V shed 5 bases, J shed 2 bases, and the junction held 12 bases outside the gene matches. This CDR3 has 17 amino acids. Written as DNA, the CDR3 is TGTGCCAGCAGTTCGGGGTGGACAGGGTTTGGCAATCAGCCCCAGCATTTT. Translating gives CASSSGWTGFGNQPQHF.

This clonotype has ten or more counts. The J gene is TRBJ2-7, the V gene TRBV28; D possibly uses TRBD1 or TRBD2 (5 bases each). Germline V gives CDR1 MDHEN, CDR2 SYDVKM. CDR3 size: 15 residues. The V and J ends lost 6 bases and 0 bases respectively, with 15 bases between them. The CDR3 coding sequence is TGTGCCAGCAGGGTAGGGACCGTCAGCTCCTACGAGCAGTACTTC. Encoded protein: CASRVGTVSSYEQYF.

This clonotype was detected a few times. The V gene is TRBV20-1, the J gene TRBJ1-2, with D perhaps matching TRBD1 (6 bases). The CDR3 contains 15 residues. Germline V lookup: CDR1 DFQATT, CDR2 SNEGSKA (reference sequence). Trimming pared 7 bases from V and 7 bases from J, leaving 25 bases between. DNA of the CDR3: TGCAGTGACCTAGGGGGGGGGAATGCTTCTTGTGGCTACACCTTC. It encodes CSDLGGGNASCGYTF.

This clonotype has a count of ten or more. The rearrangement uses TRBV12-3 or TRBV12-4 and TRBJ1-3; a possible D gene is TRBD1 (6 bases). The CDR3 runs to 15 residues. V lost 6 bases, J lost 0 bases, and 12 bases lay in between. CDR3: CASREQGFSGNTIYF. The CDR3 DNA is TGTGCCAGCAGGGAGCAGGGGTTCTCTGGAAACACCATATATTTT.

The chain joins TRBV29-1 to TRBJ2-1, with D maybe TRBD1 (5 bases). V shed 7 bases and J shed 5 bases, with 18 bases lying between them. The CDR3 covers 14 residues. Per the germline V gene, CDR1 is SQVTM and CDR2 is ANQGSEA. Written as DNA, the CDR3 is TGCAGCGCCTTAGACCCCAAAGGGGACAATGAGCAGTTCTTC. Protein sequence: CSALDPKGDNEQFF.

With respect to this clonotype: A much larger clone lies one base from this, so it may be a read error. The J gene is TRBJ2-2, the V gene TRBV2; 7 nucleotides align to TRBD1. V dropped 8 bases and J dropped 6; count of bases not matched to a gene: 15. The CDR3 contains 16 residues. Germline CDR1 reads SNHLY; CDR2 reads FYNNEI. The CDR3: CASGAWDRRNAGELFF. CDR3 sequence (DNA): TGTGCCAGCGGAGCTTGGGACAGAAGGAATGCCGGGGAGCTGTTTTTT.

The V call is TRBV7-2, the J call TRBJ2-1; 7 bases align to TRBD2. V was pared by 5 bases and J by 3 bases, with 10 bases of the junction left unmatched. Germline CDR1 SGHTA, CDR2 FQGNSA. The CDR3 runs to 16 residues. CDR3 coding DNA: TGTGCCAGCAGCCGCCTCGGACTAGTATTCTACAATGAGCAGTTCTTC. Translating it yields CASSRLGLVFYNEQFF.

J is TRBJ2-2 and V is TRBV5-1; D call uncertain. CDR1 SGHRS and CDR2 YFSETQ come from the germline V gene. This CDR3 spans 15 amino acids. V dropped 0 bases and J dropped 2 bases, with 8 bases sitting between them. DNA for the CDR3: TGCGCCAGCAGCTTGGGAGGCTACAACACCGGGGAGCTGTTTTTT. Translation gives CASSLGGYNTGELFF.

This clonotype has at least ten counts. The DNA for the CDR3 is TGTGCCAGCAGTGGGACGAGGGATCAGCCCCAGCATTTT. It is translated as CASSGTRDQPQHF. The chain employs TRBV6-1 and TRBJ1-5; D unresolved. Per germline, CDR1 MNHNS and CDR2 SASEGT. Trimming left V 4 bases short and J 5 bases short, with 9 bases between. The CDR3 covers 13 residues.

This clonotype was recorded at least ten times. The rearrangement joins TRBV27 to TRBJ2-7; 11 positions agree with TRBD2. With V trimmed by 4 bases and J by 2 bases, 4 bases remained unmatched. CDR3 length: 15 residues. The germline CDR1 and CDR2 sequences are MNHEY and SMNVEV (reference sequence). CDR3 nucleotide sequence: TGTGCCAGCAGTTCCCTAGCGGGGGGAGCCTACGAGCAGTACTTC. This codes for CASSSLAGGAYEQYF.

The chain has TRBV20-1 and TRBJ2-1; no reliable D call. The V end was cut by 5 bases, the J end by 6 bases, with 14 bases between. CDR1 DFQATT and CDR2 SNEGSKA come from the germline V gene (reference sequence). The CDR3 consists of 13 residues. The CDR3 nucleotides read TGCAGTGCTCCTCTTAACCCCTCCAATGAGCAGTTCTTC. Residues: CSAPLNPSNEQFF.

The chain links TRBV19 to TRBJ2-2; weak D call: TRBD1 (5 bases). The germline V gene encodes CDR1 LNHDA and CDR2 SQIVND (reference sequence). The CDR3 extends over 15 amino acids. V lost 9 bases and J 0 bases, leaving 14 bases between the germline ends. The CDR3 reads CASTMGRPNTGELFF. The DNA for the CDR3 is TGTGCCAGCACCATGGGGCGGCCGAACACCGGGGAGCTGTTTTTT.

The table lists this clonotype with many counts. The chain uses TRBV12-3 or TRBV12-4 and TRBJ1-1; D call uncertain. The V end was cut by 2 bases, the J end by 1 base, with 8 bases between. The CDR3 runs to 14 residues. The CDR3 DNA reads as TGTGCCAGCAGTTTAATTCAGAGGAACACTGAAGCTTTCTTT. As protein: CASSLIQRNTEAFF.